This TCR beta chain was found in a study of blood T cell repertoires in COVID-19. The overall study: In each case, the material was cDNA or gDNA derived from T cells, B-cell-depleted T cells, or PBMCs.

V lost 5 bases and J 5 bases, leaving 18 bases between the germline ends. This CDR3 has 15 amino acids. The germline gives CDR1 SGHTA, CDR2 FQGNSA. Assay: immunoSEQ multiplex PCR; the TCRdb copy retains only in-frame clones and omits some. The sample shows about 220,000 clones, 82% of them seen only once. The receptor comes from a woman aged 55-69 years who had recovered from COVID-19. Material: PBMCs or T cells enriched from blood (not recorded which). V and J are TRBV7-2 and TRBJ2-5, with a weak D call TRBD1 (5 bases). CDR3 sequence: CASSVESGRVETQYF. For the CDR3, the DNA is TGTGCCAGCAGCGTAGAGTCGGGCAGGGTGGAGACCCAGTACTTC.